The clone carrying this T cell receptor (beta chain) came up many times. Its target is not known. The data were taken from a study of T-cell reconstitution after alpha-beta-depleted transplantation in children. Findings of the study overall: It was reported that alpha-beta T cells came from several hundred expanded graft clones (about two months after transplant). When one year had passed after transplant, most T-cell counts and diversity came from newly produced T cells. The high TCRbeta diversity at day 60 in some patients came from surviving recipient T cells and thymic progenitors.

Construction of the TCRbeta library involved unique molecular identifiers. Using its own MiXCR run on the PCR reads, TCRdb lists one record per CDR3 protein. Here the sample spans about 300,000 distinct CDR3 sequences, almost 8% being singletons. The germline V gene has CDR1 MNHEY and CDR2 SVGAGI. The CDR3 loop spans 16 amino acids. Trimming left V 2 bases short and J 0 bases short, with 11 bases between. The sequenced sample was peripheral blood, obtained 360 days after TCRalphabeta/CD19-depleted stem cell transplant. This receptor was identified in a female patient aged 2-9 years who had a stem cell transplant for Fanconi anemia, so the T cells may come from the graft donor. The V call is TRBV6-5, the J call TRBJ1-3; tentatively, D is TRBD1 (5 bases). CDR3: CASSYGTAFSGNTIYF. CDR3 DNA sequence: TGTGCCAGCAGTTACGGGACCGCTTTCTCTGGAAACACCATATATTTT.